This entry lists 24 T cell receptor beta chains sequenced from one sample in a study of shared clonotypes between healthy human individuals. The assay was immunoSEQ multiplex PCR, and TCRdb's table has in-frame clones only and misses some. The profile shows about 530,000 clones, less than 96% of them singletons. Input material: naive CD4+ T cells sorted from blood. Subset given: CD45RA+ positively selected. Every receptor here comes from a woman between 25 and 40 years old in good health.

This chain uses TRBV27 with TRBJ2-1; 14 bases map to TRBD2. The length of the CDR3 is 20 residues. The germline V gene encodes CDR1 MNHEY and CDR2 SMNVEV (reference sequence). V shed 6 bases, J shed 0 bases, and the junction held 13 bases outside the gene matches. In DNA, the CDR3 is TGTGCCAGCAGGCCGAGACTAGCGGGAGGGCCTGTGGACTCCTACAATGAGCAGTTCTTC. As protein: CASRPRLAGGPVDSYNEQFF.

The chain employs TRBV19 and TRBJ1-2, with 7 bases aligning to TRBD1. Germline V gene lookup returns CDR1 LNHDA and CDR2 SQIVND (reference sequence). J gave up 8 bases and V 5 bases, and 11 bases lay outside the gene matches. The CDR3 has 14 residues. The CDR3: CASSPRAGGRGYTF. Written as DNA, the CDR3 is TGTGCCAGTAGTCCAAGGGCAGGGGGAAGAGGCTACACCTTC. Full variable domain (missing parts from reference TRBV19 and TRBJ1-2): DGGITQSPKYLFRKEGQNVTLSCEQNLNHDAMYWYRQDPGQGLRLIYYSQIVNDFQKGDIAEGYSVSREKKESFPLTVTSAQKNPTAFYLCASSPRAGGRGYTFGSGTRLTVV.

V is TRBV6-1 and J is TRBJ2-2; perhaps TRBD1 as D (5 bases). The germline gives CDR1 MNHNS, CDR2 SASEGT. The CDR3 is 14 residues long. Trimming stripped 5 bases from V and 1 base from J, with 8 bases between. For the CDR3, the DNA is TGTGCCAGCAGTATGACAGAGAACACCGGGGAGCTGTTTTTT. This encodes CASSMTENTGELFF.

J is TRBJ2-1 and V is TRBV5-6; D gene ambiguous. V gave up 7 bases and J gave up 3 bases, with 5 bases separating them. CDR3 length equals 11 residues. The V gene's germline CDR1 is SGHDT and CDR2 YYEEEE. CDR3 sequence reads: CASGDYNEQFF. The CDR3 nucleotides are TGTGCCAGCGGAGACTACAATGAGCAGTTCTTC.

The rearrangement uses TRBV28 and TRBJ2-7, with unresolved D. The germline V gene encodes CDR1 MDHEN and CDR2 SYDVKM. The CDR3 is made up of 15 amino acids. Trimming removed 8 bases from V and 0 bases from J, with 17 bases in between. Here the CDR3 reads CASLSLGSVSYEQYF. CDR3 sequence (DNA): TGTGCCAGCTTAAGTCTAGGCAGCGTCTCCTACGAGCAGTACTTC.

The CDR3 reads CASSFTARREAKNIQYF. The CDR3 DNA reads TGTGCCAGCAGCTTCACGGCCAGGCGAGAAGCCAAAAACATTCAGTACTTC. This rearrangement joins TRBV5-4 to TRBJ2-4; D remains unclear. The CDR3 is 17 residues long. Trimming left V 2 bases short and J 0 bases short, with 15 bases between. Per germline, CDR1 SGHNT and CDR2 YYREEE (reference sequence).

The CDR3 sequence: CASFRDLTSYEQYF. The CDR3 DNA reads as TGTGCCAGCTTCCGGGACTTAACCTCCTACGAGCAGTACTTC. V usage is TRBV6-1 and J usage is TRBJ2-7, with TRBD2 as a possible D gene (6 bases). The germline CDR1 and CDR2 sequences are MNHNS and SASEGT. The CDR3 loop spans 14 amino acids. The ends were cut back, 8 bases at V and 0 bases at J, with 14 bases in the middle.

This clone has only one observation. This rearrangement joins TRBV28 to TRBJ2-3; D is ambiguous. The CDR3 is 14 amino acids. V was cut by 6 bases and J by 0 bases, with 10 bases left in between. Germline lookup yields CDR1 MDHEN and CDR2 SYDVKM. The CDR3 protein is CASRQSVSTDTQYF. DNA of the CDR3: TGTGCCAGCAGACAAAGCGTAAGCACAGATACGCAGTATTTT. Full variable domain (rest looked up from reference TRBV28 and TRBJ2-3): DVKVTQSSRYLVKRTGEKVFLECVQDMDHENMFWYRQDPGLGLRLIYFSYDVKMKEKGDIPEGYSVSREKKERFSLILESASTNQTSMYLCASRQSVSTDTQYFGPGTRLTVL.

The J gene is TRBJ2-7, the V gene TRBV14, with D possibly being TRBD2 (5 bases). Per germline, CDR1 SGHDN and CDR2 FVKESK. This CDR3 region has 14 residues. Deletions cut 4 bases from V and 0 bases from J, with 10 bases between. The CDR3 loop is CASSPVSGSYEQYF. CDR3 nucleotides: TGTGCCAGCAGCCCCGTCAGCGGCTCCTACGAGCAGTACTTC.

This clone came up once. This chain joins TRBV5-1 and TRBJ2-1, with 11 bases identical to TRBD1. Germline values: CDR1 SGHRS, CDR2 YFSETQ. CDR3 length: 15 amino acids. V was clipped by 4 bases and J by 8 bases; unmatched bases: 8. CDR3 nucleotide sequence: TGCGCCAGCAGCATAGGACAGGGGGCTAGGCATGAGCAGTTCTTC. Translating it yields CASSIGQGARHEQFF.

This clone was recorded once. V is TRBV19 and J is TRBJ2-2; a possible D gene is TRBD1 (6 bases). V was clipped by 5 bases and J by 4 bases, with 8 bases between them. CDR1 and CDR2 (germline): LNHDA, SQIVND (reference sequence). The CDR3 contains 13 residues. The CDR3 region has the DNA TGTGCCAGTAGTCAGGGGTTCACCGGGGAGCTGTTTTTT. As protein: CASSQGFTGELFF.

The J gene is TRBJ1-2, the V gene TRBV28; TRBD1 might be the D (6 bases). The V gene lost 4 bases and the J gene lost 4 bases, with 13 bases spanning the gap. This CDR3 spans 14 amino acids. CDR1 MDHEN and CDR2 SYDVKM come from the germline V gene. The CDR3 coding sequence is TGTGCCAGCAGTTCTCCCGGGACACCCTATGGCTACACCTTC. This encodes CASSSPGTPYGYTF.

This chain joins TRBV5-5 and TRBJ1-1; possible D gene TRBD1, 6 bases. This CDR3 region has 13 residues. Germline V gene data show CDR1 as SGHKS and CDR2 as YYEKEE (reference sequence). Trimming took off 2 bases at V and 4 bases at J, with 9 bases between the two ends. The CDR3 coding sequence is TGTGCCAGCAGCTTCGGGGGCGGCACTGAAGCTTTCTTT. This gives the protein CASSFGGGTEAFF.

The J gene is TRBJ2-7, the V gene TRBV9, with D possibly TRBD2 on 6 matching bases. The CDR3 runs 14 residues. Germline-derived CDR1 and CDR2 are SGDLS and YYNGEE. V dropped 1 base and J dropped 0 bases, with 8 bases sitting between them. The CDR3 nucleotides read TGTGCCAGCAGCGTATCGGGGGTCTCCTACGAGCAGTACTTC. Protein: CASSVSGVSYEQYF.

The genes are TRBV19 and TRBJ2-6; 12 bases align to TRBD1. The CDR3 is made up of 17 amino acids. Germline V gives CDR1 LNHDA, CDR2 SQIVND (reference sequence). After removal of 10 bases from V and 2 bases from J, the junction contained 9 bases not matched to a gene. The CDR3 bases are TGTGCCATTCGGCCGGGACAGGGGGCGCCTGGGGCCAACGTCCTGACTTTC. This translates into CAIRPGQGAPGANVLTF.

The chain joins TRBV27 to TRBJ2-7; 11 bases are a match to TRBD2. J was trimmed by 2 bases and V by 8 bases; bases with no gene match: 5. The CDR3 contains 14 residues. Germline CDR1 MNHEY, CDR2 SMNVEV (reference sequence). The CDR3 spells CASGRLAGTYEQYF. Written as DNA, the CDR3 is TGTGCCAGCGGGAGACTAGCGGGGACCTACGAGCAGTACTTC.

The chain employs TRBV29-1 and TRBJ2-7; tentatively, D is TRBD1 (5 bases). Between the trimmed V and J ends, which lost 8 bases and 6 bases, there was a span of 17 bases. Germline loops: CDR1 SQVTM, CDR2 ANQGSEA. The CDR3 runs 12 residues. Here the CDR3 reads CSLTITGTEQYF. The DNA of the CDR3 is TGCAGCTTAACCATTACAGGTACCGAGCAGTACTTC.

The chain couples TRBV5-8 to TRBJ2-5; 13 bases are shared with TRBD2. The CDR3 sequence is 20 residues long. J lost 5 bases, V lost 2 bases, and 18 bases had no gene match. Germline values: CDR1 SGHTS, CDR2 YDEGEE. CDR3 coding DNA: TGTGCCAGCAGCTTTCGGTTTACTAGCGGGAGGGCCTACGTTGGGGAGACCCAGTACTTC. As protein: CASSFRFTSGRAYVGETQYF.

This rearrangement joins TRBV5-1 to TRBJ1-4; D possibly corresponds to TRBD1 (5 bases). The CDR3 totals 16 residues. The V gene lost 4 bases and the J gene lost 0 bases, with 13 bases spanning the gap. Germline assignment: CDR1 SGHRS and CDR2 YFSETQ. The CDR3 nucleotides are TGCGCCAGCAGCACCGGGGACGGGGCAACTAATGAAAAACTGTTTTTT. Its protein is CASSTGDGATNEKLFF.

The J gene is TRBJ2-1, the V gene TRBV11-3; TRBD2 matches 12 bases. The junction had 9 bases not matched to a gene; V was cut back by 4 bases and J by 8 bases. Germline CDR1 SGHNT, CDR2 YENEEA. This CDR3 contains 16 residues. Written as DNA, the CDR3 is TGTGCCAGCAGCTCGCGGGGGACTAGCGGGTACGATGAGCAGTTCTTC. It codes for CASSSRGTSGYDEQFF.

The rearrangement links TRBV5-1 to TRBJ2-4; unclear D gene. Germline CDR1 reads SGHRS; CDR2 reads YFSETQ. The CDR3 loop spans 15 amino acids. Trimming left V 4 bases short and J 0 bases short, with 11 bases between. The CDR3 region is CASSESNPAKNIQYF. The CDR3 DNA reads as TGCGCCAGCAGCGAATCTAACCCAGCCAAAAACATTCAGTACTTC.

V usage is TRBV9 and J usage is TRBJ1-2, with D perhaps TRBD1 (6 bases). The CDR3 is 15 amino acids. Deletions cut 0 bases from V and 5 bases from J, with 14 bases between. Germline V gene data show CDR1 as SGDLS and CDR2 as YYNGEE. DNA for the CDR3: TGTGCCAGCAGCGTAGCGTTGGGGGCTGGGTATGGCTACACCTTC. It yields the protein CASSVALGAGYGYTF.

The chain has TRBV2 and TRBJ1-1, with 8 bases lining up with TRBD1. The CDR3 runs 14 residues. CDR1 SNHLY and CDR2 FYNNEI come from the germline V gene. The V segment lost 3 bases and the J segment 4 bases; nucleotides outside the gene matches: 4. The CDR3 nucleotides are TGTGCCAGCAGTGATGGCAGGGGGCGCACTGAAGCTTTCTTT. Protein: CASSDGRGRTEAFF.

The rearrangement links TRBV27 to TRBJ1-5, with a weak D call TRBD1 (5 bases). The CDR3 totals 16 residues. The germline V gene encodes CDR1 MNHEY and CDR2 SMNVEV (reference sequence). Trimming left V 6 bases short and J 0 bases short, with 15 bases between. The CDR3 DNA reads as TGTGCCAGCAGACAAACAGGCAGAAATAGCAATCAGCCCCAGCATTTT. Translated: CASRQTGRNSNQPQHF.